This TCR beta chain was identified in a study of shared clonotypes between healthy human individuals. General observations from the study: Expectations were that clonotype sharing among donors would be affected by sequencing depth.

With respect to this clone: The target antigen is unknown.

The assay was immunoSEQ multiplex PCR, and TCRdb's table has in-frame clones only and misses some. The sample includes about 980,000 clones, approximately 76% of them seen just once. Germline values: CDR1 SGDLS, CDR2 YYNGEE. The ends lost 4 bases at V and 0 bases at J; junction bases unmatched: 8. CDR3 length equals 17 residues. Sequencing input: memory CD4+ T cells sorted from blood. As to subset: CD45RA-negative fraction. The TCR sequence derives from a man aged 18 to 30 in good health. This sequence joins TRBV9 and TRBJ2-1; 9 nucleotides align to TRBD2. The chain's CDR3 is CASSRQYSGSSYNEQFF. For the CDR3, the DNA is TGTGCCAGCAGCCGACAGTATAGCGGGAGCTCCTACAATGAGCAGTTCTTC.